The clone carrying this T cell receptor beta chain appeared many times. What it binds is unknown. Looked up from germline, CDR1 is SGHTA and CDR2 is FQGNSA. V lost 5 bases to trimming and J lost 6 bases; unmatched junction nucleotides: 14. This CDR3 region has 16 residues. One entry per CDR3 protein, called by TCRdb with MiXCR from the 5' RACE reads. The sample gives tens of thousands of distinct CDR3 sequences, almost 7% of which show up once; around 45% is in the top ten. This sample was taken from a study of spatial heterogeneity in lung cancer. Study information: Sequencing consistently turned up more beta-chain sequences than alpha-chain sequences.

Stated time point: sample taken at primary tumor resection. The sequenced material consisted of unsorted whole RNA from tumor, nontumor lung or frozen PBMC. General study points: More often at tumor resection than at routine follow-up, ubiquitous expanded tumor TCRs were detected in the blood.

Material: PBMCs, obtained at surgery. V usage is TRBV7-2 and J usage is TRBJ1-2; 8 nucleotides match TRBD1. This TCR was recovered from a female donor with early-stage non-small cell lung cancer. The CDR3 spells CASSVPDRARLHGYTF. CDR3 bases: TGTGCCAGCAGCGTCCCGGACAGGGCGCGCCTCCATGGCTACACCTTC. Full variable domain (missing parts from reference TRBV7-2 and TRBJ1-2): GAGVSQSPSNKVTEKGKDVELRCDPISGHTALYWYRQSLGQGLEFLIYFQGNSAPDKSGLPSDRFSAERTGGSVSTLTIQRTQQEDSAVYLCASSVPDRARLHGYTFGSGTRLTVV.